These 9 T cell receptor beta chains came from one sample sequenced in a study of CD8 T cells in Susac syndrome. Random hexamers were used to reverse transcribe an amount of 0.5 to 1 ug RNA. TCRdb re-called the immunoSEQ multiplex PCR reads with MiXCR, one entry per CDR3 protein. The data show about 400,000 distinct CDR3 sequences, 85% seen once. The sample comprised CD8+ T cells from PBMCs. The receptors shown here come from a human donor with multiple sclerosis.

The chain joins TRBV19 to TRBJ2-7; 8 bases are a match to TRBD1. The J segment lost 6 bases and the V segment lost 7 bases, leaving 11 bases of the junction unmatched. CDR3 size: 14 residues. The V gene's germline CDR1 is LNHDA and CDR2 SQIVND (reference sequence). This CDR3 reads CASTTGQEVGEQYF. In DNA, the CDR3 is TGTGCCAGTACCACGGGACAGGAGGTAGGCGAGCAGTACTTC.

The chain recombines TRBV5-1 with TRBJ1-1; no definite D call. CDR1 is SGHRS and CDR2 is YFSETQ in the germline V gene. The V end was cut by 1 base, the J end by 2 bases, with 12 bases between. The CDR3 consists of 15 residues. CDR3 protein: CASSLSHTVNTEAFF. Here the CDR3 DNA reads TGCGCCAGCAGCTTGAGTCATACGGTTAACACTGAAGCTTTCTTT.

The chain uses TRBV5-5 and TRBJ1-4, with D unclear. This CDR3 has 15 amino acids. V gave up 6 bases and J gave up 7 bases, with 19 bases separating them. CDR1 and CDR2 from the germline V gene are SGHKS and YYEKEE (reference sequence). The CDR3 DNA reads TGTGCCAGCACCCCGACCCGAAGTTGGGGTGAAAAACTGTTTTTT. It yields the protein CASTPTRSWGEKLFF.

The chain combines TRBV27 with TRBJ2-7; the D is unclear. The ends were cut back, 8 bases at V and 2 bases at J, with 4 bases in the middle. Germline CDR1 is MNHEY and CDR2 is SMNVEV (reference sequence). The CDR3 spans 10 residues. The CDR3 protein is CASGPYEQYF. CDR3 DNA sequence: TGTGCCAGCGGGCCCTACGAGCAGTACTTC.

V and J are TRBV7-9 and TRBJ2-1, with 12 positions matching TRBD2. The length of the CDR3 is 17 residues. Germline V lookup: CDR1 SEHNR, CDR2 FQNEAQ (reference sequence). The V and J ends lost 3 bases and 1 base, in that order; junction bases with no gene match: 4. CDR3 DNA sequence: TGTGCCAGCAGCTTCGGGACTAGCGGGCTTTCCTACAATGAGCAGTTCTTC. Translation: CASSFGTSGLSYNEQFF.

V gene TRBV19 combines with J gene TRBJ1-5; D remains ambiguous. Germline CDR1 and CDR2: LNHDA and SQIVND (reference sequence). The CDR3 extends over 16 amino acids. Deletions cut 2 bases from V and 2 bases from J, with 13 bases between. In nucleotides, the CDR3 is TGTGCCAGTAGTATACCCCTCGGGCGCGGCAATCAGCCCCAGCATTTT. It is translated as CASSIPLGRGNQPQHF.

This sequence joins TRBV27 and TRBJ1-3; TRBD1 might be the D (5 bases). Trimming cost V 5 bases and J 4 bases, with 15 bases left between them. The length of the CDR3 is 15 residues. Germline V lookup: CDR1 MNHEY, CDR2 SMNVEV (reference sequence). For the CDR3, the DNA is TGTGCCAGCAGTCCCTATGAGGGGAGAGGAAACACCATATATTTT. Its protein product is CASSPYEGRGNTIYF.

CDR3 protein: CSVVGTDTIYF. DNA of the CDR3: TGCAGCGTTGTAGGGACGGACACCATATATTTT. This sequence joins TRBV29-1 and TRBJ1-3; maybe TRBD1 (5 bases). V was clipped by 4 bases and J by 8 bases, with 9 bases between them. The CDR3 has 11 residues. Germline CDR1 SQVTM, CDR2 ANQGSEA.

The chain couples TRBV7-9 to TRBJ2-7; 10 bases match TRBD1. CDR3 size: 17 residues. Trimming at V came to 2 bases and at J to 1 base, leaving 8 bases not matched to a gene. Germline CDR1 reads SEHNR; CDR2 reads FQNEAQ (reference sequence). The CDR3 sequence is CASSLRTGGYQSYEQYF. CDR3 nucleotide sequence: TGTGCCAGCAGCTTACGGACAGGGGGTTACCAATCCTACGAGCAGTACTTC.